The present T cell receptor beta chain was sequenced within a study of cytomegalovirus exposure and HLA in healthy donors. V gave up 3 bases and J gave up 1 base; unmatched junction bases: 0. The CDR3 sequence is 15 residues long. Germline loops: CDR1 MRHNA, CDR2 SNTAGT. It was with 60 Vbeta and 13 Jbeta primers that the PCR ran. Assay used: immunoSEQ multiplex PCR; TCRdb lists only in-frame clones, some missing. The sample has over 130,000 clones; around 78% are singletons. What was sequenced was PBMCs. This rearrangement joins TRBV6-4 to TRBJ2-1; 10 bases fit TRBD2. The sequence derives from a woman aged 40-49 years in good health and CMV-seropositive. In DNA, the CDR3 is TGTGCCAGCAGTGAACTAGCGGGATCCTACAATGAGCAGTTCTTC. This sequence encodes CASSELAGSYNEQFF.